Listed below are T cell receptor beta chains from one sample, sequenced in a study of shared T cell receptors in the human thymus. TCRdb's table, derived via immunoSEQ multiplex PCR, lists solely in-frame clones and lacks some. The data hold some 640,000 clones, with 70% to 90% observed a single time. The same data also contributed to another study, on human thymus T cells.

Sequenced: thymocytes. The receptor set was obtained from a boy under two years old with a congenital heart defect. The CDR3 runs from the conserved cysteine through the conserved F or W. The D gene is left open where the match is weak. The listing skips clone size in some rows; elsewhere it reads once, few, many or a size class.

V: TRBV18; D: TRBD1; size: NA; CDR3: CASSRGQGASLSGNTIYF
V: TRBV28; D: NA; size: NA; CDR3: CASSPSWAGNHKDYPADYEQYF
V: TRBV29-1; D: NA; size: NA; CDR3: CSVVALDSPNTGELFF
V: TRBV19; D: NA; size: NA; CDR3: CASSISGTASYEQYF
V: TRBV4-3; D: NA; size: NA; CDR3: CASSQAIRLSEQYF
V: TRBV19; D: NA; size: NA; CDR3: CASTVAGQETQYF
V: TRBV4-2; D: TRBD2; size: once; CDR3: CASRSGLTTYEQYF
V: TRBV25-1; D: NA; size: NA; CDR3: CASSETGGIGNEQFF
V: TRBV5-1; D: NA; size: NA; CDR3: CASSLSQLLLDEQFF
V: TRBV7-2; D: TRBD1; size: NA; CDR3: CASSLAGQKDNSPLHF
V: TRBV4-1; D: TRBD1; size: NA; CDR3: CASNQGGANEKLFF
V: TRBV19; D: NA; size: NA; CDR3: CASSSQLSNEKLFF
V: TRBV5-8; D: NA; size: NA; CDR3: CASSCGIFGQGGLDGYTF
V: TRBV19; D: TRBD2; size: once; CDR3: CASSSPRGGHGELFF
V: TRBV6-5; D: TRBD1; size: NA; CDR3: CASSYSRGLGDGYTF
V: TRBV10-3; D: TRBD2; size: NA; CDR3: CAISESITLAGVRNEQFF
V: TRBV28; D: TRBD1; size: once; CDR3: CASSTSPSQGDTEAFF